Described below is a single TCR beta chain sequence and its context. Each CDR3 protein gets one entry in TCRdb, which reprocessed the 5' RACE reads and gives no DNA. In total, the table holds roughly 420,000 distinct CDR3 sequences. Germline-derived CDR1 and CDR2 are SGHRS and YFSETQ. This CDR3 is 14 amino acids long. This specimen belongs to a study of T cells expressing NK-cell markers. The receptor's source is a woman aged 18-70 years in good health. This rearrangement joins TRBV5-1 to TRBJ2-3; TCRdb returns TRBD2, unconfirmable since there is no DNA. The sample comprised blood T cells: a sorted CD56 or NKG2C T cell subset, CD4+ or CD8+ T cells, or bulk PBMC T cells (not recorded which). The CDR3 protein is CASTAGGVGDTQYF.